This is a list of T cell receptor beta chains from one sample in a study of cytomegalovirus exposure and HLA in healthy donors. Sequencing was performed with immunoSEQ multiplex PCR; in TCRdb, only in-frame clones are kept and a portion is missing. This table has 150,000 or so clones, almost 80% appearing once. Sequencing input: PBMCs. These receptors were collected from a man between 50 and 59 years old in good health and CMV-seropositive. Both conserved end residues are trimmed from each CDR3. Some rows have no size entry. The others give once, few or many, or a class for an expanded clone.

TRBV13	TRBJ1-6	NA	ASSRGHPNNSPLH
TRBV29-1	TRBJ2-5	few	SSWGEFGTQY
TRBV2	TRBJ2-5	NA	ASTYAKTQY
TRBV4-1	TRBJ1-1	NA	ASSERADTEAF
TRBV27	TRBJ2-2	NA	ASSVTGVGELF
TRBV11-3	TRBJ2-3	NA	ASSLQGAKTDTQY
TRBV6-5	TRBJ2-2	once	ASGRTGELF
TRBV4-1	TRBJ2-1	NA	ASSQDAGANEQF
TRBV28	TRBJ2-5	NA	ASSKGGQETQY
TRBV15	TRBJ2-1	NA	ATSREILRDEQF
TRBV9	TRBJ2-2	once	ASSVGGRVNTGELF
TRBV27	TRBJ1-6	NA	ASSLRGLISPLH
TRBV19	TRBJ1-1	NA	ASSIWGGGRNTEAF
TRBV2	TRBJ2-1	NA	ASSDGLAGLTYNEQF
TRBV7-9	TRBJ1-4	NA	SSSLSTKINEKLF
TRBV12-5	TRBJ2-3	NA	ASGLGQADTQY
TRBV28	TRBJ1-1	few	ASSSHGQGARTEAF
TRBV5-1	TRBJ2-5	NA	ASSLAPGSPYQETQY
TRBV19	TRBJ2-3	NA	ASSMTSGGPSTDTQY
TRBV5-8	TRBJ2-7	once	ASSLGQGTGEQY
TRBV5-1	TRBJ2-2	NA	ASSLLLTGELF
TRBV5-1	TRBJ1-1	NA	ASSLAAGFGTEAF
TRBV13	TRBJ1-3	NA	ASSPRDTIY
TRBV5-1	TRBJ2-5	NA	ASSFRTGGKTQY
TRBV9	TRBJ2-3	NA	ASSVGPETTDTQY
TRBV5-6	TRBJ1-5	few	ASSLAVGTGVSHQPQH
TRBV28	TRBJ2-7	NA	ASSLPRRRTDNSYEQY
TRBV15	TRBJ1-1	NA	ATSREGALTEAF
TRBV28	TRBJ1-5	NA	ASSSSGTISNQPQH
TRBV14	TRBJ1-1	NA	ASSQAPALWTEAF
TRBV5-1	TRBJ2-2	NA	ASSLNRAEKGELF
TRBV7-2	TRBJ2-7	NA	ASSSGLAGYEQY
TRBV5-5	TRBJ1-2	NA	ASSLVGANYGYT
TRBV18	TRBJ2-5	NA	ASSPYRAEGKVETQY
TRBV9	TRBJ2-2	NA	ASSGIPQGAVELF
TRBV6-5	TRBJ2-6	NA	ASRRTYTGANVLT
TRBV27	TRBJ1-2	NA	ASSFTKLTGVYGYT
TRBV28	TRBJ1-1	NA	ASSSPSGMRPEAF
TRBV28	TRBJ2-7	NA	ASIPPGTGRNGQY
TRBV13	TRBJ2-3	NA	ASRLADTQY
TRBV7-8	TRBJ2-3	NA	ASLETDTQY
TRBV28	TRBJ1-2	NA	ASSLDKNYGYT
TRBV28	TRBJ1-1	NA	ASRQGLRGQSNTEAF
TRBV14	TRBJ2-5	NA	ASSQGKLAGVRETQY
TRBV9	TRBJ1-1	NA	ASKIQGEDEAF
TRBV2	TRBJ1-4	NA	ASSRQGARTNEKLF
TRBV9	TRBJ2-1	NA	ASSVGGGNEQF
TRBV6-1	TRBJ2-5	NA	ASSEQGKTQY
TRBV19	TRBJ2-5	few	ASSIVMGPETQY
TRBV4-3	TRBJ2-7	few	ASSQVRGYEQY
TRBV5-1	TRBJ2-3	NA	ASSRSGTGGLDTQY
TRBV5-1	TRBJ2-4	NA	ASSSGTGENIQY
TRBV15	TRBJ1-4	NA	ATSRGQGPEKLF
TRBV9	TRBJ1-5	NA	ASSVGGRSNQPQH
TRBV7-9	TRBJ1-6	NA	ASSQQPDLNSPLH